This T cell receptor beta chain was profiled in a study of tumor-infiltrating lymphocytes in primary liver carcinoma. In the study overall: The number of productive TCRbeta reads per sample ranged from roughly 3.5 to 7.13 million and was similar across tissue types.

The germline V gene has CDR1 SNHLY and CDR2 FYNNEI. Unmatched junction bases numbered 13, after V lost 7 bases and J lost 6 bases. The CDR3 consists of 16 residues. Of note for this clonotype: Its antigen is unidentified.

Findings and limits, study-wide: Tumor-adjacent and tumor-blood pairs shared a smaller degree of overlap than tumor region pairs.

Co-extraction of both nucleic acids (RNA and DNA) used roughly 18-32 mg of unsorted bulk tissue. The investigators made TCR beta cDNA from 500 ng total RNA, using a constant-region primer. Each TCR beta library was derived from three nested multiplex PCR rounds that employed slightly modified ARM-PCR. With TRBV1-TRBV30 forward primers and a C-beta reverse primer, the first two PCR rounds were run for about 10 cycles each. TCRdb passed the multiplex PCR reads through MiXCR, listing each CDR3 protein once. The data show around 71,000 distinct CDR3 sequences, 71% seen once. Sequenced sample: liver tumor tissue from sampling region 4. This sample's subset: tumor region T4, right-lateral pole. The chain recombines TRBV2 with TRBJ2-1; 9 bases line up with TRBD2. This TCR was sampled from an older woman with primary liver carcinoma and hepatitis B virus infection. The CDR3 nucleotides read TGTGCCAGCAAGCGGGGACTAGCTATCAGTATCAATGAGCAGTTCTTC. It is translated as CASKRGLAISINEQFF. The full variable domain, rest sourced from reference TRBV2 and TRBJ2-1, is EPEVTQTPSHQVTQMGQEVILRCVPISNHLYFYWYRQILGQKVEFLVSFYNNEISEKSEIFDDQFSVERPDGSNFTLKIRSTKLEDSAMYFCASKRGLAISINEQFFGPGTRLTVL.